These 28 T cell receptor beta chains were all obtained from the same sample, sequenced in a study of cytomegalovirus exposure and HLA in healthy donors. This table comes from immunoSEQ multiplex PCR, and its TCRdb copy is limited to in-frame clones, with some not included. The table has roughly 300,000 clones, over 75% seen once. The sequenced sample was PBMCs. All receptors come from a young woman in good health and CMV-seronegative.

This clone was detected once. This chain connects TRBV19 to TRBJ2-1, with D unresolved. Germline V gives CDR1 LNHDA, CDR2 SQIVND (reference sequence). The length of the CDR3 is 14 residues. Trimming stripped 3 bases from V and 3 bases from J, with 9 bases between. The CDR3 loop reads CASSIAGHYNEQFF. For the CDR3, the DNA is TGTGCCAGTAGTATCGCTGGGCACTACAATGAGCAGTTCTTC.

This clone turned up a few times. The chain uses TRBV7-2 and TRBJ2-7; D might be TRBD2 (6 bases). The CDR3 is 16 amino acids. Germline CDR1 reads SGHTA; CDR2 reads FQGNSA. The V end lost 0 bases, the J end lost 6 bases, and 18 bases lay between the germline ends. Written as DNA, the CDR3 is TGTGCCAGCAGCTTAGCATCGGGGGAAGCGTCAGCCGAGCAGTACTTC. Protein product: CASSLASGEASAEQYF.

The chain's CDR3 is CASSSEAGGRSYNEQFF. In DNA, the CDR3 is TGTGCCAGCAGTTCTGAGGCTGGCGGGAGGAGCTACAATGAGCAGTTCTTC. The J gene is TRBJ2-1, the V gene TRBV27, with TRBD2 matching over 8 bases. This CDR3 is 17 amino acids long. V gave up 4 bases and J gave up 3 bases; unmatched junction bases: 11. The germline V gene encodes CDR1 MNHEY and CDR2 SMNVEV (reference sequence).

This chain uses TRBV27 with TRBJ2-7, with TRBD1 matching 7 bases. The length of the CDR3 is 15 residues. V lost 4 bases, J lost 6 bases, and 12 bases stayed unmatched. Germline V gene sequence: CDR1 MNHEY, CDR2 SMNVEV (reference sequence). CDR3 residues: CASSSIRQGSSEQYF. Here the CDR3 DNA reads TGTGCCAGCAGTTCGATAAGACAGGGATCGAGCGAGCAGTACTTC.

The chain uses TRBV30 and TRBJ1-3, with D unresolved. V dropped 2 bases and J dropped 1 base, with 6 bases sitting between them. Germline V gives CDR1 GTSNPN, CDR2 SVGIG (reference sequence). The CDR3 consists of 13 residues. CDR3 sequence: CAWSFQSGNTIYF. In DNA form, the CDR3 reads TGTGCCTGGAGTTTTCAGTCTGGAAACACCATATATTTT.

The V gene is TRBV6-6, the J gene TRBJ2-5; 9 bases fit TRBD2. V gave up 7 bases and J gave up 5 bases; unmatched junction bases: 8. The CDR3 has 14 amino acids. CDR1 and CDR2 (germline): MNHNY, SVGAGI (reference sequence). The CDR3 loop reads CASTKGLAWETQYF. The CDR3 region has the DNA TGTGCCAGCACAAAGGGACTAGCCTGGGAGACCCAGTACTTC.

The chain recombines TRBV6-5 with TRBJ1-1; weak D call: TRBD1 (6 bases). Germline assignment: CDR1 MNHEY and CDR2 SVGAGI. This CDR3 comprises 13 residues. The V end was cut by 6 bases, the J end by 4 bases, with 12 bases between. The CDR3 spells CASRSTGITEAFF. Written as DNA, the CDR3 is TGTGCCAGCAGATCCACAGGGATCACTGAAGCTTTCTTT.

This clone was detected once. This chain uses TRBV6-5 with TRBJ1-5; 8 bases match TRBD1. Trimming took 7 bases from V and 7 from J; bases not matched to a gene: 6. The germline CDR1 and CDR2 sequences are MNHEY and SVGAGI. This CDR3 has 13 amino acids. This CDR3 reads CASKDRGGQPQHF. CDR3 DNA: TGTGCCAGCAAAGACAGGGGTGGACAGCCCCAGCATTTT.

The chain uses TRBV28 and TRBJ2-1; the D is unclear. The germline gives CDR1 MDHEN, CDR2 SYDVKM. The CDR3 is 13 residues long. V gave up 5 bases and J gave up 12 bases, with 17 bases separating them. In nucleotides, the CDR3 is TGTGCCAGCAGTCTTGATCGCAGGAACGGGCAGTTCTTC. It is translated as CASSLDRRNGQFF.

This chain uses TRBV7-3 with TRBJ2-5, with D perhaps matching TRBD2 (5 bases). The length of the CDR3 is 15 residues. Germline values: CDR1 SGHTA, CDR2 FQGTGA. Trimming stripped 3 bases from V and 4 bases from J, with 15 bases between. The CDR3 region has the DNA TGTGCCAGCAGCTTCGAGGGCCTCCGAGGAGAGACCCAGTACTTC. Encoded protein: CASSFEGLRGETQYF.

The gene calls are TRBV13 and TRBJ2-5; D might be TRBD1 (6 bases). Germline assignment: CDR1 PRHDT and CDR2 FYEKMQ (reference sequence). Trimming pared 5 bases from V and 3 bases from J, leaving 16 bases between. The CDR3 sequence is 15 residues long. As DNA, the CDR3 is TGTGCCAGCAGCCGCAGGGGACAAAAAAAAGAGACCCAGTACTTC. Translating gives CASSRRGQKKETQYF.

In this sample, this clone turned up once. The chain recombines TRBV19 with TRBJ2-1; D is uncertain. Trimming removed 5 bases from V and 3 bases from J, with 8 bases in between. The V gene's germline CDR1 is LNHDA and CDR2 SQIVND (reference sequence). CDR3 length: 13 amino acids. The CDR3 loop reads CASSPTLYNEQFF. CDR3 in DNA: TGTGCCAGTAGTCCGACACTCTACAATGAGCAGTTCTTC.

The V call is TRBV15, the J call TRBJ2-3; D is undetermined. The CDR3 loop spans 17 amino acids. With 1 base removed from V and 6 bases from J, the gap between germline ends came to 20 bases. CDR1 is LNHNV, CDR2 YYDKDF, per germline (reference sequence). Written as DNA, the CDR3 is TGTGCCACCAGCAGAGGAGTGCCTGGAGCTGACGAGGATACGCAGTATTTT. It yields the protein CATSRGVPGADEDTQYF. Drawing the rest from reference TRBV15 and TRBJ2-3, the complete variable domain is DAMVIQNPRYQVTQFGKPVTLSCSQTLNHNVMYWYQQKSSQAPKLLFHYYDKDFNNEADTPDNFQSRRPNTSFCFLDIRSPGLGDTAMYLCATSRGVPGADEDTQYFGPGTRLTVL.

V usage is TRBV7-6 and J usage is TRBJ1-2; 9 bases fit TRBD1. Germline lookup yields CDR1 SGHVS and CDR2 FNYEAQ. Germline trimming cut 5 bases from V and 8 bases from J; bases unmatched to any gene: 6. This CDR3 has 13 amino acids. The CDR3 protein is CASSPDRGTGYTF. The CDR3 DNA sequence: TGTGCCAGCAGCCCGGACAGGGGCACCGGCTACACCTTC.

The chain joins TRBV4-1 to TRBJ2-2; D perhaps matches TRBD1 (6 bases). The CDR3 runs to 16 residues. The germline V gene encodes CDR1 MGHRA and CDR2 YSYEKL. The V end was cut by 3 bases, the J end by 0 bases, with 11 bases between. The CDR3 region is CASSQRGQTNTGELFF. CDR3 DNA sequence: TGCGCCAGCAGCCAGAGAGGACAGACGAACACCGGGGAGCTGTTTTTT.

This clone came up a few times. The chain employs TRBV30 and TRBJ1-5; 12 bases map to TRBD1. This CDR3 spans 14 amino acids. V lost 1 base to trimming and J lost 10 bases; unmatched junction nucleotides: 5. CDR1 and CDR2 from the germline V gene are GTSNPN and SVGIG (reference sequence). The CDR3 DNA is TGTGCCTGGAGTGAAGGGACAGGGGGCCGTCCCCAGCATTTT. Amino acids: CAWSEGTGGRPQHF.

The V call is TRBV19, the J call TRBJ2-7; 9 bases agree with TRBD2. CDR3 length: 15 residues. V was pared by 2 bases and J by 3 bases, with 5 bases of the junction left unmatched. Germline lookup yields CDR1 LNHDA and CDR2 SQIVND (reference sequence). The CDR3 protein is CASSIILAGHYEQYF. The CDR3 DNA reads as TGTGCCAGTAGTATAATACTAGCGGGCCACTACGAGCAGTACTTC.

The gene calls are TRBV28 and TRBJ2-7; the match to TRBD2 covers 7 bases. There are 14 residues in the CDR3. J was trimmed by 2 bases and V by 6 bases; bases with no gene match: 7. Per germline, CDR1 MDHEN and CDR2 SYDVKM. CDR3 in DNA: TGTGCCAGCAGAATTCCAGCGGGGACCTACGAGCAGTACTTC. Its protein is CASRIPAGTYEQYF.

The chain combines TRBV27 with TRBJ1-4; TRBD1 aligns across 8 bases. V was pared by 8 bases and J by 6 bases, with 5 bases of the junction left unmatched. This CDR3 region has 13 residues. Germline assignment: CDR1 MNHEY and CDR2 SMNVEV (reference sequence). The CDR3 nucleotides read TGTGCCAGCCAGGACAGGGACTATGAAAAACTGTTTTTT. Amino acid sequence: CASQDRDYEKLFF.

The chain joins TRBV27 to TRBJ1-1, with a tentative D call TRBD1 (6 bases). The CDR3 is 14 residues long. The V gene's germline CDR1 is MNHEY and CDR2 SMNVEV (reference sequence). Deletions cut 0 bases from V and 8 bases from J, with 13 bases between. CDR3 protein: CASSLSGGASEAFF. DNA of the CDR3: TGTGCCAGCAGTTTATCAGGGGGAGCTTCCGAAGCTTTCTTT.

The chain joins TRBV28 to TRBJ2-7; a possible D gene is TRBD2 (6 bases). V was cut by 5 bases and J by 2 bases, with 13 bases left in between. This CDR3 region has 14 residues. Germline V CDR1 and CDR2: MDHEN, SYDVKM. CDR3 amino acids: CASSETRIAYEQYF. The CDR3 DNA follows: TGTGCCAGCAGTGAGACTAGAATTGCCTACGAGCAGTACTTC.

V gene TRBV30 combines with J gene TRBJ1-1, with TRBD1 identical over 7 bases. There are 15 residues in the CDR3. CDR1 GTSNPN and CDR2 SVGIG come from the germline V gene (reference sequence). J gave up 4 bases and V 2 bases, and 10 bases lay outside the gene matches. CDR3 bases: TGTGCCTGGAGTACTACTCCGACAGGGACCACTGAAGCTTTCTTT. Translated: CAWSTTPTGTTEAFF.

In its sample, this clone was seen a few times. The chain has TRBV11-3 and TRBJ2-2, with 7 bases aligning to TRBD2. J was trimmed by 5 bases and V by 6 bases; bases with no gene match: 9. Germline lookup yields CDR1 SGHNT and CDR2 YENEEA. The CDR3 has 15 residues. CDR3 amino acids: CASSTRPAGTGELFF. Written as DNA, the CDR3 is TGTGCCAGCAGTACTAGACCAGCGGGAACCGGGGAGCTGTTTTTT.

V is TRBV28 and J is TRBJ2-1; D is perhaps TRBD2 (7 bases). This CDR3 is built from 15 residues. V was pared by 2 bases and J by 7 bases, with 15 bases between. Germline lookup yields CDR1 MDHEN and CDR2 SYDVKM. The CDR3 sequence: CASSLRLEGGNEQFF. CDR3 DNA sequence: TGTGCCAGCAGTTTAAGGCTAGAGGGGGGGAATGAGCAGTTCTTC.

The chain joins TRBV5-1 to TRBJ2-1; D is possibly TRBD2 (5 bases). V was pared by 4 bases and J by 7 bases, with 12 bases between. CDR3 length: 13 amino acids. Per the germline V gene, CDR1 is SGHRS and CDR2 is YFSETQ. CDR3 sequence reads: CASSPGSENEQFF. CDR3 sequence (DNA): TGCGCCAGCAGCCCGGGGTCCGAAAATGAGCAGTTCTTC.

The gene calls are TRBV6-5 and TRBJ2-7, with TRBD2 matching over 12 bases. Germline CDR1 MNHEY, CDR2 SVGAGI. V lost 6 bases, J lost 3 bases, and 3 bases stayed unmatched. The CDR3 is 14 amino acids. The CDR3 sequence: CASRRTSGIYEQYF. In DNA form, the CDR3 reads TGTGCCAGCAGGAGGACTAGCGGGATCTACGAGCAGTACTTC.

The rearrangement links TRBV11-2 to TRBJ2-5, with 9 bases identical to TRBD2. The V gene's germline CDR1 is SGHAT and CDR2 FQNNGV. V lost 6 bases and J lost 5; bases outside the gene matches: 16. The CDR3 consists of 17 residues. The DNA of the CDR3 is TGTGCCAGCAGTCCCAGGCGTACCAGCGGGAGGAGGGAGACCCAGTACTTC. This translates into CASSPRRTSGRRETQYF.

This clone has just a few counts. V usage is TRBV19 and J usage is TRBJ1-5; D unresolved. CDR1 LNHDA and CDR2 SQIVND come from the germline V gene (reference sequence). Trimming shortened V by 3 bases and J by 0 bases, and 6 bases separated the two germline ends. The CDR3 loop spans 14 amino acids. The CDR3 reads CASSIRDSNQPQHF. The CDR3 DNA reads TGTGCCAGTAGTATCCGAGATAGCAATCAGCCCCAGCATTTT. The complete variable domain, with remaining parts taken from reference TRBV19 and TRBJ1-5, reads DGGITQSPKYLFRKEGQNVTLSCEQNLNHDAMYWYRQDPGQGLRLIYYSQIVNDFQKGDIAEGYSVSREKKESFPLTVTSAQKNPTAFYLCASSIRDSNQPQHFGDGTRLSIL.